What follows are 30 T cell receptor beta chains derived from one specimen sequenced in a study of blood T cell repertoires in COVID-19. Clones were read by immunoSEQ multiplex PCR, and TCRdb kept only the in-frame ones, dropping some. This sample yields around 250,000 clones, of which about 89% are seen a single time; over 4% belongs to the top ten. Sequencing used PBMCs or T cells enriched from blood (not recorded which). Every receptor here comes from a woman aged 25 to 45 who had recovered from COVID-19.

The chain uses TRBV7-2 and TRBJ2-3, with D perhaps matching TRBD2 (7 bases). CDR3 length: 13 amino acids. With 8 bases removed from V and 6 bases from J, the gap between germline ends came to 15 bases. Germline V lookup: CDR1 SGHTA, CDR2 FQGNSA. This CDR3 reads CASHLRGGDTQYF. In DNA form, the CDR3 reads TGTGCCAGCCACTTGAGGGGGGGGGATACGCAGTATTTT.

The chain carries TRBV29-1 and TRBJ1-2; 9 bases align to TRBD1. The CDR3 covers 13 residues. Per the germline V gene, CDR1 is SQVTM and CDR2 is ANQGSEA. V dropped 6 bases and J dropped 3; count of bases not matched to a gene: 5. The CDR3 DNA follows: TGCAGCGTCTACCGGGACAGGGACTATGGCTACACCTTC. It encodes CSVYRDRDYGYTF.

This chain links TRBV19 with TRBJ1-5; the D is unclear. CDR1 is LNHDA and CDR2 is SQIVND in the germline V gene (reference sequence). CDR3 length: 12 residues. V lost 3 bases and J lost 7, with 7 bases in between. The CDR3 nucleotides are TGTGCCAGTAGTATGCTCCAGCAGCCCCAGCATTTT. Translation: CASSMLQQPQHF.

This clone was observed once. The chain couples TRBV11-2 to TRBJ1-2, with 9 bases aligning to TRBD1. Germline V gene data show CDR1 as SGHAT and CDR2 as FQNNGV. V was clipped by 2 bases and J by 4 bases; unmatched bases: 5. CDR3 length equals 15 residues. The CDR3 DNA reads TGTGCCAGCAGCTTACCGGGACAGGGCGGCTATGGCTACACCTTC. Translated, it gives CASSLPGQGGYGYTF. The complete variable domain, with remaining parts taken from reference TRBV11-2 and TRBJ1-2, reads EAGVAQSPRYKIIEKRQSVAFWCNPISGHATLYWYQQILGQGPKLLIQFQNNGVVDDSQLPKDRFSAERLKGVDSTLKIQPAKLEDSAVYLCASSLPGQGGYGYTFGSGTRLTVV.

The V gene is TRBV19, the J gene TRBJ1-1; D gene unclear. Per the germline V gene, CDR1 is LNHDA and CDR2 is SQIVND (reference sequence). The CDR3 totals 14 residues. With 0 bases removed from V and 4 bases from J, the gap between germline ends came to 9 bases. CDR3 nucleotide sequence: TGTGCCAGTAGTATAGATCACTTTCGCACTGAAGCTTTCTTT. Encoded protein: CASSIDHFRTEAFF. The full variable domain, completed using reference TRBV19 and TRBJ1-1, is DGGITQSPKYLFRKEGQNVTLSCEQNLNHDAMYWYRQDPGQGLRLIYYSQIVNDFQKGDIAEGYSVSREKKESFPLTVTSAQKNPTAFYLCASSIDHFRTEAFFGQGTRLTVV.

This chain joins TRBV19 and TRBJ2-7; 7 bases line up with TRBD2. The CDR3 contains 14 residues. After removal of 9 bases from V and 7 bases from J, the junction contained 15 bases not matched to a gene. Germline CDR1 and CDR2: LNHDA and SQIVND (reference sequence). Here the CDR3 reads CASRKSGLGQEQYF. The CDR3 DNA follows: TGTGCCAGCCGGAAGAGTGGACTAGGTCAAGAGCAGTACTTC.

The V call is TRBV28, the J call TRBJ2-7, with D perhaps TRBD1 (5 bases). CDR1 is MDHEN and CDR2 is SYDVKM in the germline V gene. V was clipped by 6 bases and J by 5 bases, with 14 bases between them. The CDR3 has 13 amino acids. The CDR3 protein is CASRGAVSHEQYF. The CDR3 bases are TGTGCCAGCAGAGGGGCCGTTAGCCACGAGCAGTACTTC.

The table lists this clone with a few counts. This chain connects TRBV7-2 to TRBJ1-2; weak D call: TRBD1 (6 bases). The CDR3 consists of 15 residues. Germline CDR1 reads SGHTA; CDR2 reads FQGNSA. Trimming shortened V by 2 bases and J by 3 bases, and 13 bases separated the two germline ends. The CDR3 sequence is CASSLRAGVYYGYTF. The CDR3 region has the DNA TGTGCCAGCAGCTTACGGGCAGGGGTTTACTATGGCTACACCTTC. The full variable domain, with the rest looked up from reference TRBV7-2 and TRBJ1-2, is GAGVSQSPSNKVTEKGKDVELRCDPISGHTALYWYRQSLGQGLEFLIYFQGNSAPDKSGLPSDRFSAERTGGSVSTLTIQRTQQEDSAVYLCASSLRAGVYYGYTFGSGTRLTVV.

J is TRBJ2-2 and V is TRBV28, with 9 bases identical to TRBD2. The germline V gene has CDR1 MDHEN and CDR2 SYDVKM. CDR3 length: 16 residues. The V gene end was trimmed by 3 bases and the J gene end by 4 bases; junction bases not matched to a gene: 6. In DNA form, the CDR3 reads TGTGCCAGCAGTTTTAGAACTAGCGGGTTCACCGGGGAGCTGTTTTTT. Translating gives CASSFRTSGFTGELFF.

V usage is TRBV6-5 and J usage is TRBJ1-1; the D gene is possibly TRBD1 (6 bases). Germline V gene lookup returns CDR1 MNHEY and CDR2 SVGAGI. V gave up 5 bases and J gave up 4 bases, with 14 bases separating them. This CDR3 has 14 amino acids. CDR3 region: CASSNTGKVTEAFF. In DNA form, the CDR3 reads TGTGCCAGCAGTAATACAGGGAAGGTCACTGAAGCTTTCTTT.

This sequence joins TRBV9 and TRBJ2-1; 8 nucleotides agree with TRBD2. Trimming took 1 base from V and 5 from J; bases not matched to a gene: 5. The CDR3 spans 15 residues. Germline loops: CDR1 SGDLS, CDR2 YYNGEE. This CDR3 reads CASSVSGTRDNEQFF. DNA for the CDR3: TGTGCCAGCAGCGTATCCGGGACTAGAGACAATGAGCAGTTCTTC.

V usage is TRBV6-5 and J usage is TRBJ1-1; possibly TRBD1 for D (5 bases). This CDR3 has 15 residues. CDR1 is MNHEY and CDR2 is SVGAGI in the germline V gene. Trimming cost V 5 bases and J 0 bases, with 13 bases left between them. DNA of the CDR3: TGTGCCAGCAGTCGCACGACAGCGTTGAACACTGAAGCTTTCTTT. It codes for CASSRTTALNTEAFF.

V is TRBV4-3 and J is TRBJ2-7, with 12 bases lining up with TRBD1. This CDR3 is built from 17 residues. Germline V gives CDR1 LGHNA, CDR2 YSLEER. The J segment lost 2 bases and the V segment lost 0 bases, leaving 5 bases of the junction unmatched. CDR3 nucleotides: TGCGCCAGCAGCCAAGATTGGGGACAGGGGGCTCCCTACGAGCAGTACTTC. It translates to CASSQDWGQGAPYEQYF.

V gene TRBV7-2 combines with J gene TRBJ1-1; no firm D call. Germline lookup yields CDR1 SGHTA and CDR2 FQGNSA. The CDR3 length is 16 residues. The V end was cut by 4 bases, the J end by 3 bases, with 18 bases between. This CDR3 is CASSSRSIGRDTEAFF. Here the CDR3 DNA reads TGTGCCAGCAGCTCCAGGTCCATTGGGAGGGACACTGAAGCTTTCTTT.

This clone was counted a single time. The genes are TRBV9 and TRBJ2-7, with TRBD1 identical over 9 bases. Trimming removed 3 bases from V and 6 bases from J; junction bases left unmatched: 10. Germline V lookup: CDR1 SGDLS, CDR2 YYNGEE. The CDR3 covers 15 residues. DNA for the CDR3: TGTGCCAGCAGCGGTCCGGGGGGACAGGGATCCGAGCAGTACTTC. This translates into CASSGPGGQGSEQYF.

The chain joins TRBV28 to TRBJ1-2; no firm D call. The germline gives CDR1 MDHEN, CDR2 SYDVKM. The CDR3 is made up of 17 amino acids. Trimming stripped 5 bases from V and 4 bases from J, with 23 bases between. CDR3 amino acids: CASSPDPLEGTTYGYTF. CDR3 coding DNA: TGTGCCAGCAGTCCAGACCCCCTCGAGGGTACCACCTATGGCTACACCTTC.

V is TRBV24-1 and J is TRBJ2-5; a weak D match, TRBD1 (6 bases). V was trimmed by 9 bases and J by 4 bases, leaving 11 bases between them. The CDR3 extends over 12 amino acids. CDR1 KGHDR and CDR2 SFDVKD come from the germline V gene. The CDR3 DNA sequence: TGTGCCACCGGACAGAACAGAGAGACCCAGTACTTC. Translation: CATGQNRETQYF.

The rearrangement joins TRBV7-9 to TRBJ1-1, with a tentative D call TRBD1 (6 bases). The CDR3 sequence is 14 residues long. Per the germline V gene, CDR1 is SEHNR and CDR2 is FQNEAQ (reference sequence). V lost 3 bases to trimming and J lost 0 bases, with 8 bases between them. CDR3 loop: CASSFRGMNTEAFF. For the CDR3, the DNA is TGTGCCAGCAGCTTCAGGGGCATGAACACTGAAGCTTTCTTT.

V gene TRBV7-9 combines with J gene TRBJ2-2, with D unclear. The V gene's germline CDR1 is SEHNR and CDR2 FQNEAQ (reference sequence). The CDR3 has 13 residues. V was pared by 4 bases and J by 9 bases, with 12 bases between. The CDR3 loop is CASSSSVAWELFF. The CDR3 DNA sequence: TGTGCCAGCAGCTCCAGTGTAGCCTGGGAGCTGTTTTTT. The full variable domain, its missing parts supplied by reference TRBV7-9 and TRBJ2-2, is DTGVSQNPRHKITKRGQNVTFRCDPISEHNRLYWYRQTLGQGPEFLTYFQNEAQLEKSRLLSDRFSAERPKGSFSTLEIQRTEQGDSAMYLCASSSSVAWELFFGEGSRLTVL.

V and J are TRBV4-3 and TRBJ1-2; a weak D match, TRBD1 (5 bases). Germline V CDR1 and CDR2: LGHNA, YSLEER. V lost 0 bases to trimming and J lost 3 bases, with 14 bases between them. CDR3 length: 16 residues. The CDR3 DNA is TGCGCCAGCAGCCAAGACGGCAACCGGGGGGACTATGGCTACACCTTC. This encodes CASSQDGNRGDYGYTF.

The chain employs TRBV19 and TRBJ2-7; D is possibly TRBD2 (6 bases). Trimming took 0 bases from V and 2 from J, leaving 8 bases between them. Germline V gene data show CDR1 as LNHDA and CDR2 as SQIVND (reference sequence). The CDR3 totals 14 residues. In nucleotides, the CDR3 is TGTGCCAGTAGTATAGACAGGGAGGCCTACGAGCAGTACTTC. The encoded protein is CASSIDREAYEQYF.

The chain has TRBV12-3 or TRBV12-4 and TRBJ1-1, with D perhaps TRBD1 (5 bases). The CDR3 covers 13 residues. Trimming stripped 1 base from V and 3 bases from J, with 6 bases between. CDR3 coding DNA: TGTGCCAGCAGTTTAGACAGGTACACTGAAGCTTTCTTT. Translated, it gives CASSLDRYTEAFF.

The V call is TRBV6-4, the J call TRBJ2-7, with D tentatively TRBD1 (5 bases). V lost 8 bases to trimming and J lost 0 bases, with 23 bases between them. The CDR3 length is 17 residues. Germline V gene data show CDR1 as MRHNA and CDR2 as SNTAGT. The CDR3 DNA reads TGTGCCAGCTTTGGATCGACAGCAAAGCATGCCTCCTACGAGCAGTACTTC. Its protein is CASFGSTAKHASYEQYF.

Comments on this clone: At one boundary the junction diverges from the germline segment, which might be a read error. V and J are TRBV30 and TRBJ1-2; D perhaps matches TRBD1 (6 bases). The CDR3 extends over 12 amino acids. Germline V gene lookup returns CDR1 GTSNPN and CDR2 SVGIG (reference sequence). The CDR3 region has the DNA TGTGCCTGGAGTGTTGTGACAGGTCATCTAAACTTC. This sequence encodes CAWSVVTGHLNF.

The CDR3 reads CASSYSRAGTTDTQYF. In DNA form, the CDR3 reads TGTGCCAGCAGTTACTCGAGAGCGGGAACTACAGATACGCAGTATTTT. This chain joins TRBV6-2 or TRBV6-3 and TRBJ2-3, with 7 bases that match TRBD2. V trimming: 0 bases; J trimming: 3 bases; junction bases outside the gene matches: 6. The CDR3 consists of 16 residues. The germline CDR1 and CDR2 sequences are MNHEY and SVGEGT.

The CDR3 region has the DNA TGTGCCAGCAGCCCCACTGGGGAGATTAACTATGGCTACACCTTC. Translated, it gives CASSPTGEINYGYTF. This rearrangement joins TRBV7-2 to TRBJ1-2; D not certain. Looked up from germline, CDR1 is SGHTA and CDR2 is FQGNSA. This CDR3 has 15 amino acids. V lost 5 bases and J lost 1, with 14 bases in between.

The table lists this clone with a count of one. The V call is TRBV7-2, the J call TRBJ1-1; 8 nucleotides align to TRBD1. The germline CDR1 and CDR2 sequences are SGHTA and FQGNSA. This CDR3 contains 15 residues. The J segment lost 1 base and the V segment lost 1 base, leaving 2 bases of the junction unmatched. CDR3: CASSLVGTGNTEAFF. In DNA, the CDR3 is TGTGCCAGCAGCTTAGTAGGGACAGGGAACACTGAAGCTTTCTTT. Using reference TRBV7-2 and TRBJ1-1 for the parts outside the CDR3, the full variable domain is GAGVSQSPSNKVTEKGKDVELRCDPISGHTALYWYRQSLGQGLEFLIYFQGNSAPDKSGLPSDRFSAERTGGSVSTLTIQRTQQEDSAVYLCASSLVGTGNTEAFFGQGTRLTVV.

V and J are TRBV9 and TRBJ2-3; the match to TRBD1 covers 10 bases. The CDR3 runs to 16 residues. The V segment lost 0 bases and the J segment 5 bases; nucleotides outside the gene matches: 6. Germline V gene lookup returns CDR1 SGDLS and CDR2 YYNGEE. CDR3 DNA sequence: TGTGCCAGCAGCGTAGCTGGGGGACAGGGGATAGATACGCAGTATTTT. Its protein product is CASSVAGGQGIDTQYF.

The gene calls are TRBV28 and TRBJ2-3, with TRBD2 identical over 7 bases. Trimming removed 7 bases from V and 14 bases from J; junction bases left unmatched: 21. Looked up from germline, CDR1 is MDHEN and CDR2 is SYDVKM. This CDR3 is 15 amino acids long. The CDR3 loop is CASTPTGGVGRKGYF. CDR3 sequence (DNA): TGTGCCAGCACCCCTACTGGGGGGGTTGGGAGGAAGGGGTATTTT.

The table lists this clone with a count of one. The J gene is TRBJ2-3, the V gene TRBV27; D may be TRBD2 (6 bases). The germline V gene has CDR1 MNHEY and CDR2 SMNVEV (reference sequence). V dropped 6 bases and J dropped 0 bases, with 13 bases sitting between them. The CDR3 has 15 amino acids. The CDR3: CASRARRGSTDTQYF. CDR3 bases: TGTGCCAGCAGGGCCCGCCGGGGGAGCACAGATACGCAGTATTTT.